Below are 3 T cell receptor beta chains sequenced from a single sample in a study of T cells and copy number aberrations in small-cell lung cancer. TCRdb's copy holds only in-frame clones and misses some; the assay was immunoSEQ multiplex PCR. The table records roughly 7,600 clones, 80% to 90% of them present only once. Source material: normal tissue next to the tumor. Receptors were obtained from a woman aged 50 to 60 with small cell lung cancer.

To note about this clone: At one boundary the junction diverges from the germline segment, which might be a read error. At the DNA level, this CDR3 is encoded by other sequences in the same sample as well. The chain combines TRBV7-9 with TRBJ2-2; tentatively, D is TRBD2 (5 bases). Germline assignment: CDR1 SEHNR and CDR2 FQNEAQ (reference sequence). The CDR3 is made up of 15 amino acids. CDR3 in amino acids: CASSLETAPTGELFF. For the CDR3, the DNA is TGTGCCAGCAGCTTAGAAACCGCACCCACCGGGGAGCTGTTCTTT.

This chain links TRBV28 with TRBJ2-2, with D perhaps matching TRBD2 (6 bases). CDR1 is MDHEN, CDR2 SYDVKM, per germline. CDR3 size: 14 residues. V shed 5 bases and J shed 6 bases, with 13 bases lying between them. The CDR3 loop is CASSTPGGAGELFF. The CDR3 nucleotides are TGTGCCAGCAGTACGCCCGGCGGGGCCGGGGAGCTGTTTTTT.

This clone was detected a few times. The rearrangement links TRBV19 to TRBJ1-5, with TRBD1 as a possible D gene (5 bases). CDR1 and CDR2 from the germline V gene are LNHDA and SQIVND (reference sequence). V was shortened by 1 base and J by 1 base, with 14 bases between the two germline ends. The CDR3 has 17 residues. The CDR3 nucleotides read TGTGCCAGTAGTATAGCCGGGACCCATTTGAGCAATCAGCCCCAGCATTTT. As protein: CASSIAGTHLSNQPQHF.